This TCR beta chain was retrieved from a study of cytomegalovirus exposure and HLA in healthy donors. CDR3 length: 13 residues. Trimming pared 7 bases from V and 7 bases from J, leaving 16 bases between. Germline CDR1 reads MDHEN; CDR2 reads SYDVKM. With 60 Vbeta and 13 Jbeta primers, the PCR was carried out. The assay was immunoSEQ multiplex PCR, and TCRdb's table has in-frame clones only and misses some. The data contain approximately 150,000 clones, about 60% of them seen just once; the ten biggest clones take up roughly 7%. The sample was PBMCs. The source is a woman aged 55-69 years in good health and CMV-seropositive. V is TRBV28 and J is TRBJ1-1; D is possibly TRBD1 (6 bases). CDR3 protein: CASTHPGHREAFF. CDR3 bases: TGTGCCAGCACTCATCCGGGACACCGTGAAGCTTTCTTT.